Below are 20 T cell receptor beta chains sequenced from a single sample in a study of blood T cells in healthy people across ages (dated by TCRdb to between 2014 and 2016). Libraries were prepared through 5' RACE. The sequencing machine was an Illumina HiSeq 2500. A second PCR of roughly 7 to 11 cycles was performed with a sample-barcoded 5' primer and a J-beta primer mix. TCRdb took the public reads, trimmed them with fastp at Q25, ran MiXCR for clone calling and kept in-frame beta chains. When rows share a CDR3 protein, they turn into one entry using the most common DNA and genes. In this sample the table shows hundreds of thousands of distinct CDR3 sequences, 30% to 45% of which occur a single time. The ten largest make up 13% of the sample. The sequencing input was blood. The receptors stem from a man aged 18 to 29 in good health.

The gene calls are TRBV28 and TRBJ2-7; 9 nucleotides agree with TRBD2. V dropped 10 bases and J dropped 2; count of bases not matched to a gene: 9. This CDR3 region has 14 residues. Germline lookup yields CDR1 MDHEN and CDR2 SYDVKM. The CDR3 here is CATLPSGAAYEQYF. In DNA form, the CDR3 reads TGTGCCACCCTCCCTAGCGGGGCTGCCTACGAGCAGTACTTC.

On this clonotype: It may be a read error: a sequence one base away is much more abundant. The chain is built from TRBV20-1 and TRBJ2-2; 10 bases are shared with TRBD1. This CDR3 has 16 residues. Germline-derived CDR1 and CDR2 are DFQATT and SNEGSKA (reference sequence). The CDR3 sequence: CSAEDRDRGETGEPFF. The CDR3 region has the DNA TGCAGTGCCGAAGACCGGGACAGGGGAGAAACCGGGGAGCCGTTTTTT.

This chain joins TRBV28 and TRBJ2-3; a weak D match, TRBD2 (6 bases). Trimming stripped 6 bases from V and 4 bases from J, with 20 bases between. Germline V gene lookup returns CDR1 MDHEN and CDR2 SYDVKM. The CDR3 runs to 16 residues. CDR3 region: CASRPGTFSVADTQYF. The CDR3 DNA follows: TGTGCCAGCAGACCCGGGACTTTTTCCGTCGCAGATACGCAGTATTTT.

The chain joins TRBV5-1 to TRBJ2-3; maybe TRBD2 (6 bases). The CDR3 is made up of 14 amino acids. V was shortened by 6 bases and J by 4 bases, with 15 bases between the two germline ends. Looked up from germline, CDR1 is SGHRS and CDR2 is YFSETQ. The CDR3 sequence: CASIFGGQPDTQYF. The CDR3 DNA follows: TGCGCCAGCATCTTTGGAGGGCAACCAGATACGCAGTATTTT.

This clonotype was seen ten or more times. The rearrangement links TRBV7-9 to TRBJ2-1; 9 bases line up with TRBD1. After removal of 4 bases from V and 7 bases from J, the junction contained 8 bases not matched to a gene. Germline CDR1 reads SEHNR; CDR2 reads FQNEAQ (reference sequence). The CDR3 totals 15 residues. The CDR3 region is CASSWGTGNWNEQFF. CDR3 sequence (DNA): TGTGCCAGCAGCTGGGGGACAGGGAATTGGAATGAGCAGTTCTTC.

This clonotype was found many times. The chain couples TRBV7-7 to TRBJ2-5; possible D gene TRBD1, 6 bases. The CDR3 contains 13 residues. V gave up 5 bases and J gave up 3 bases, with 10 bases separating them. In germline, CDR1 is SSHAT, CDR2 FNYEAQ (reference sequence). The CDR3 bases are TGTGCCAGCAGCAAGAAGGGGGAAGAGACCCAGTACTTC. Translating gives CASSKKGEETQYF. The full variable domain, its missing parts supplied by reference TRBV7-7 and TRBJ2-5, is GAGVSQSPRYKVTKRGQDVTLRCDPISSHATLYWYQQALGQGPEFLTYFNYEAQPDKSGLPSDRFSAERPEGSISTLTIQRTEQRDSAMYRCASSKKGEETQYFGPGTRLLVL.

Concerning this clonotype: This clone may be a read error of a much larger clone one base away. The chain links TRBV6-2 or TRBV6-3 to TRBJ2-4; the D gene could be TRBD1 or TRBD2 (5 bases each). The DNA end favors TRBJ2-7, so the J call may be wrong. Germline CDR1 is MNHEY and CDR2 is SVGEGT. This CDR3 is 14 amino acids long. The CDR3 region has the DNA TGTGCCAGCAGTGGGGACCGAGTCACCGACGAGCAGTACTTC. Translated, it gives CASSGDRVTDEQYF.

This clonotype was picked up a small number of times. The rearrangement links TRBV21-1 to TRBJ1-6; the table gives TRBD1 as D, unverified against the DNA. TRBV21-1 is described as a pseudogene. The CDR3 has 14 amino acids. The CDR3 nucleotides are TGTGCCAGCAGCAAGACAGGGATTTATTCACCCCTCCACTTT. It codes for CASSKTGIYSPLHF.

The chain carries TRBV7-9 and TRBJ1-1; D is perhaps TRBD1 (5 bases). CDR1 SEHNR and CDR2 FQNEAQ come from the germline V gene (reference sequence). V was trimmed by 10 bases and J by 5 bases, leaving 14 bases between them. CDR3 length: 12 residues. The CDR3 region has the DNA TGTGCCACCCTGGGGGGGACTACTGAAGCTTTCTTT. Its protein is CATLGGTTEAFF.

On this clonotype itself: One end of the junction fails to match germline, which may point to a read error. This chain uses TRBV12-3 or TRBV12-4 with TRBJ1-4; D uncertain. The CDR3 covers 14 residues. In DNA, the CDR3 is TGTGCCAGCAGTCTTCAACGAGGTCTTGAAAAACCGTTTTTT. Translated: CASSLQRGLEKPFF.

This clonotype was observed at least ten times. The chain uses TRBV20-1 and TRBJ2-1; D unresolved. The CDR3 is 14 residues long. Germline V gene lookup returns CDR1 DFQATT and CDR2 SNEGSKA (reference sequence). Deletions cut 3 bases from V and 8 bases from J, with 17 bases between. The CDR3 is CSASRSGNPHEQFF. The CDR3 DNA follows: TGCAGTGCTAGTCGGTCAGGTAACCCCCATGAGCAGTTCTTC.

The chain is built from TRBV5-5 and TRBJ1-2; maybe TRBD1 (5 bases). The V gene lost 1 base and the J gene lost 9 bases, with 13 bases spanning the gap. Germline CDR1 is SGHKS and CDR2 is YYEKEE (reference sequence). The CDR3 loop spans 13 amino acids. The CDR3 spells CASSLSGRDSYTF. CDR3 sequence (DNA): TGTGCCAGCAGCTTGTCAGGGAGGGATAGCTACACCTTC.

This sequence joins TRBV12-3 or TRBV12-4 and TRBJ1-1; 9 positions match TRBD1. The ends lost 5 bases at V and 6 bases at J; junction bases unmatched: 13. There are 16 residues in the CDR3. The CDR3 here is CASSPITGQGIPEAFF. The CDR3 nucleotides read TGTGCCAGCAGTCCTATCACGGGACAGGGAATCCCTGAAGCTTTCTTT.

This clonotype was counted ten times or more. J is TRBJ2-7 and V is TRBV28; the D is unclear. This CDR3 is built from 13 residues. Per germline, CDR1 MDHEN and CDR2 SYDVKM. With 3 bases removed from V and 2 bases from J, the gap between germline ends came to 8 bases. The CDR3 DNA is TGTGCCAGCAGTTTGGGCACCCCCTACGAGCAGTACTTC. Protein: CASSLGTPYEQYF.

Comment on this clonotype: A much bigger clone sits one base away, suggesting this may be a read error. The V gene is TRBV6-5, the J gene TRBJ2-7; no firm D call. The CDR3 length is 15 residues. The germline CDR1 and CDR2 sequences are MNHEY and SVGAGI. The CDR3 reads CPSSYSIRVKEEQYF. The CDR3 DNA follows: TGTCCCAGCAGTTACTCGATTAGGGTAAAGGAAGAGCAGTACTTC.

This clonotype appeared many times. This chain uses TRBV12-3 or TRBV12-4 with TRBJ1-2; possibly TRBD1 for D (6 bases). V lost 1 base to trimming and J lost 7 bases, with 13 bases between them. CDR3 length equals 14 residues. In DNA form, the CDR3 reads TGTGCCAGCAGTTTAGGGACAGTTAGGGGTGGCTACACCTTC. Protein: CASSLGTVRGGYTF.

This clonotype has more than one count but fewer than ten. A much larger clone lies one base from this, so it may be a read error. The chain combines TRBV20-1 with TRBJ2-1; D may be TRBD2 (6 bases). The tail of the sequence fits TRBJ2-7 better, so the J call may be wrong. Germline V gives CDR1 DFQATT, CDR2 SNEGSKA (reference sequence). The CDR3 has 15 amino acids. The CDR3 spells CSAHPGTGRYNEQYF. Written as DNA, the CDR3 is TGCAGTGCTCACCCCGGGACTGGGAGGTACAATGAGCAGTACTTC.

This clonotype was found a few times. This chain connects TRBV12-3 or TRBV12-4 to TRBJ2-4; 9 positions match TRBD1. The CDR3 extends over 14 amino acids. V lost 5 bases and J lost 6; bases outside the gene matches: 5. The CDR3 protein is CASSPGQGLNIQYF. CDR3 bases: TGTGCCAGCAGTCCAGGACAGGGGTTAAACATTCAGTACTTC.

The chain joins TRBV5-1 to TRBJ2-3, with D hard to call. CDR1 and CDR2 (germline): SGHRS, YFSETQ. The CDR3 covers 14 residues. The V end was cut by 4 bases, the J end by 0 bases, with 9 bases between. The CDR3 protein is CASSVMGSTDTQYF. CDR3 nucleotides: TGCGCCAGCAGCGTCATGGGGAGCACAGATACGCAGTATTTT.

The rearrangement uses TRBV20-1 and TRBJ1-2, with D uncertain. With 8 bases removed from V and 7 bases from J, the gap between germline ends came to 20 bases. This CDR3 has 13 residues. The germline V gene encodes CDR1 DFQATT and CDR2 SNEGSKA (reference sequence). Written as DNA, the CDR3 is TGCAGTACGGAGACACCGGGATTGCGTGGCTACACCTTC. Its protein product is CSTETPGLRGYTF.